This is a list of T cell receptor beta chains from one sample in a study of ipilimumab plus nivolumab after autologous stem cell transplantation. TCRdb's copy holds only in-frame clones and misses some; the assay was immunoSEQ multiplex PCR. This sample has around 45,000 clones, with about 88% found just once. The starting material was PBMCs, obtained in a trial of ipilimumab plus nivolumab as post-transplant consolidation. Receptors were obtained from a male donor with multiple myeloma. Both conserved end residues are part of each CDR3. Clone size, where shown, is once, few, many, or a class for clones that have expanded.

v_call	clone_size	j_call	cdr3_aa
TRBV23-1	NA	TRBJ2-5	CASSQPSQRGLQETQYF
TRBV2	NA	TRBJ2-3	CASSIPLDPTGSDTQYF
TRBV29-1	NA	TRBJ2-1	CSVAGSGGEQFF
TRBV7-2	NA	TRBJ1-4	CASSLGTEKLFF
TRBV9	NA	TRBJ2-7	CASSVGGIADSYEQYF
TRBV5-1	once	TRBJ2-2	CASTPTPLSNTGELFF
TRBV19	NA	TRBJ1-5	CASSIGQISNQPQHF
TRBV5-1	NA	TRBJ1-4	CASSQGMTNEKLFF
TRBV19	NA	TRBJ2-2	CASILDRAATGELFF
TRBV5-1	NA	TRBJ1-3	CASSLALGNTIYF
TRBV18	NA	TRBJ2-5	CASSPLQGSQETQYF
TRBV6-5	once	TRBJ1-1	CASSYSIQGAEAFF
TRBV5-1	NA	TRBJ2-3	CASSSGLAGADTQYF
TRBV5-1	NA	TRBJ2-1	CASSWVRGLGNEQFF
TRBV5-1	NA	TRBJ2-1	CASSLDTISGRKGDEQFF
TRBV10-3	NA	TRBJ1-1	CAIKGHGGGTEAFF
TRBV5-6	NA	TRBJ1-2	CASSLGAFGGYTF
TRBV5-8	NA	TRBJ1-1	CASSFSPNTEAFF